These 20 T cell receptor beta chains share one sample of origin, sequenced in a study of T cell responses to AZD1222 COVID-19 vaccine. Using immunoSEQ multiplex PCR, the repertoire was profiled, and TCRdb retains in-frame clones only, with some absent. This sample has 100,000 to 150,000 clones, with about 87% found just once. The specimen was peripheral blood, collected on day 0 of AZD1222 vaccination. Receptor source: an adult in good health.

This chain joins TRBV11-3 and TRBJ1-4, with unresolved D. In germline, CDR1 is SGHNT, CDR2 YENEEA. The length of the CDR3 is 14 residues. The V end lost 4 bases, the J end lost 7 bases, and 13 bases lay between the germline ends. The CDR3 region has the DNA TGTGCCAGCAGCTACGGCAACTTAGGTGAAAAACTGTTTTTT. It codes for CASSYGNLGEKLFF.

The chain combines TRBV6-5 with TRBJ2-7, with TRBD1 identical over 8 bases. Germline V gene lookup returns CDR1 MNHEY and CDR2 SVGAGI. The CDR3 has 14 amino acids. The V segment lost 7 bases and the J segment 1 base; nucleotides outside the gene matches: 6. The CDR3 reads CASTQGAGSYEQYF. CDR3 nucleotides: TGTGCCAGCACCCAGGGGGCAGGGTCCTACGAGCAGTACTTC.

This chain links TRBV4-1 with TRBJ2-7; no definite D call. This CDR3 region has 15 residues. Germline CDR1 MGHRA, CDR2 YSYEKL. Trimming removed 0 bases from V and 3 bases from J, with 12 bases in between. The CDR3 region is CASSQDGNGRYEQYF. The DNA of the CDR3 is TGCGCCAGCAGCCAAGATGGCAACGGCCGCTACGAGCAGTACTTC.

The table lists this clone with a few counts. J is TRBJ2-1 and V is TRBV27; 7 nucleotides agree with TRBD2. The CDR3 has 16 residues. Per germline, CDR1 MNHEY and CDR2 SMNVEV (reference sequence). With 2 bases clipped from V and 0 bases from J, the junction kept 4 bases outside the gene matches. This CDR3 is CASSLTGGSSYNEQFF. The CDR3 coding sequence is TGTGCCAGCAGTTTAACGGGCGGGAGCTCCTACAATGAGCAGTTCTTC.

The chain has TRBV11-3 and TRBJ1-6; D ambiguous. Germline V gene data show CDR1 as SGHNT and CDR2 as YENEEA. V shed 4 bases and J shed 9 bases, with 10 bases lying between them. This CDR3 is built from 13 residues. CDR3 amino acids: CASSSAEGSPLHF. CDR3 bases: TGTGCCAGCAGCTCTGCGGAGGGTTCACCCCTCCACTTT.

The chain links TRBV5-1 to TRBJ2-3; perhaps TRBD1 as D (5 bases). This CDR3 region has 14 residues. The germline gives CDR1 SGHRS, CDR2 YFSETQ. Trimming took 3 bases from V and 5 from J, leaving 13 bases between them. In nucleotides, the CDR3 is TGCGCCAGCAGCTGGCAGGGCAGGTTAGATACGCAGTATTTT. Amino acids: CASSWQGRLDTQYF.

This chain uses TRBV7-9 with TRBJ1-2; D gene uncertain. V lost 3 bases, J lost 8 bases, and 13 bases lay in between. This CDR3 region has 13 residues. CDR1 and CDR2 (germline): SEHNR, FQNEAQ (reference sequence). The CDR3 bases are TGTGCCAGCAGCTTTCAGACGGGAGGAGGCTACACCTTC. The encoded protein is CASSFQTGGGYTF.

The chain employs TRBV2 and TRBJ1-5, with 8 bases aligning to TRBD1. The germline V gene has CDR1 SNHLY and CDR2 FYNNEI. CDR3 length equals 14 residues. With 6 bases clipped from V and 6 bases from J, the junction kept 7 bases outside the gene matches. The CDR3 DNA sequence: TGTGCCAGCAGGGAGACAGGGGCGAGTCAGCCCCAGCATTTT. As protein: CASRETGASQPQHF.

Worth noting for this clone: Additional DNA sequences in this sample encode the identical CDR3. The chain links TRBV27 to TRBJ1-1, with D maybe TRBD1 (5 bases). With 2 bases removed from V and 1 base from J, the gap between germline ends came to 5 bases. The CDR3 is 13 amino acids. Per the germline V gene, CDR1 is MNHEY and CDR2 is SMNVEV (reference sequence). CDR3 region: CASSLTGNTEAFF. The CDR3 DNA is TGTGCCAGCAGTTTAACAGGGAACACTGAAGCTTTCTTT.

V gene TRBV5-1 combines with J gene TRBJ2-3; no firm D call. V was pared by 0 bases and J by 3 bases, with 8 bases between. The V gene's germline CDR1 is SGHRS and CDR2 YFSETQ. The CDR3 consists of 14 residues. Here the CDR3 reads CASSLDEETDTQYF. DNA for the CDR3: TGCGCCAGCAGCTTGGACGAAGAGACAGATACGCAGTATTTT.

The V gene is TRBV5-1, the J gene TRBJ2-1; no firm D call. The ends were cut back, 0 bases at V and 9 bases at J, with 13 bases in the middle. Looked up from germline, CDR1 is SGHRS and CDR2 is YFSETQ. This CDR3 region has 14 residues. The CDR3 loop reads CASSLDGLTGEQFF. CDR3 DNA: TGCGCCAGCAGCTTGGACGGGTTAACGGGTGAGCAGTTCTTC.

The J gene is TRBJ2-1, the V gene TRBV4-3; 8 bases are shared with TRBD2. The CDR3 sequence is 18 residues long. V lost 0 bases and J lost 4; bases outside the gene matches: 11. From germline, CDR1 is LGHNA and CDR2 YSLEER. The CDR3 loop reads CASSQDPPGTRVYNEQFF. CDR3 bases: TGCGCCAGCAGCCAAGATCCCCCGGGGACTAGGGTATACAATGAGCAGTTCTTC.

This rearrangement joins TRBV7-7 to TRBJ2-2; D is undetermined. Trimming removed 3 bases at V and 1 base at J, with 9 bases between. The CDR3 totals 15 residues. Germline CDR1 reads SSHAT; CDR2 reads FNYEAQ (reference sequence). The CDR3 sequence is CASSFGPGNTGELFF. For the CDR3, the DNA is TGTGCCAGCAGCTTTGGTCCCGGGAACACCGGGGAGCTGTTTTTT.

The chain couples TRBV2 to TRBJ1-2, with 9 bases aligning to TRBD1. The CDR3 is 13 amino acids. The germline V gene encodes CDR1 SNHLY and CDR2 FYNNEI. The CDR3, as DNA: TGTACCTTGGGGGACAGGGTTAACTATGGCTACACCTTC. This sequence encodes CTLGDRVNYGYTF.

The genes are TRBV9 and TRBJ1-2; TRBD1 matches 9 bases. Germline V gene data show CDR1 as SGDLS and CDR2 as YYNGEE. This CDR3 is built from 17 residues. The V and J ends lost 0 bases and 4 bases, in that order; junction bases with no gene match: 10. The CDR3 nucleotides read TGTGCCAGCAGCGTAGCTCCCACTGGGACAGGGACCTATGGCTACACCTTC. This codes for CASSVAPTGTGTYGYTF.

The chain employs TRBV23-1 and TRBJ2-2; D is unclear. TRBV23-1 is marked as an open reading frame, function uncertain. CDR3 length: 15 amino acids. V shed 0 bases and J shed 2 bases, with 7 bases lying between them. CDR3 DNA: TGCGCCAGCAGTCAATCGCACAGTAACACCGGGGAGCTGTTTTTT. Residues: CASSQSHSNTGELFF.

The V and J genes are TRBV25-1 and TRBJ2-3; D gene ambiguous. This CDR3 region has 12 residues. Germline V gene data show CDR1 as MGHDK and CDR2 as SYGVNS. The germline V and J ends were trimmed by 2 bases and 3 bases, with 3 bases remaining between them. CDR3 region: CASSEQTDTQYF. The DNA for the CDR3 is TGTGCCAGCAGTGAACAGACAGATACGCAGTATTTT.

This chain joins TRBV10-2 and TRBJ2-3; 9 bases align to TRBD1. V dropped 5 bases and J dropped 3; count of bases not matched to a gene: 6. The CDR3 length is 15 residues. Germline CDR1 and CDR2: WSHSY and SAAADI. In DNA form, the CDR3 reads TGCGCCAGCAGTTTCCGGGACAGGGAGACAGATACGCAGTATTTT. Its translation is CASSFRDRETDTQYF.

The chain employs TRBV27 and TRBJ2-3; D is undetermined. Germline V CDR1 and CDR2: MNHEY, SMNVEV (reference sequence). CDR3 size: 14 residues. V shed 5 bases and J shed 4 bases, with 13 bases lying between them. CDR3 sequence (DNA): TGTGCCAGCAGTGGTAGGTGGGCGGCAGATACGCAGTATTTT. Encoded protein: CASSGRWAADTQYF.

This clone came up once. The chain uses TRBV12-3 or TRBV12-4 and TRBJ1-5, with D possibly TRBD1 on 5 matching bases. V lost 6 bases and J lost 11, with 14 bases in between. The CDR3 runs to 12 residues. The CDR3 nucleotides are TGTGCCAGCAGAGACAGCCGGGGCGCCCAGCATTTT. The encoded protein is CASRDSRGAQHF.